The 15 T cell receptor beta chains below all came from one sample that was sequenced in a study of T cell repertoires in cytomegalovirus infection. Using its own MiXCR run on the reads, TCRdb lists one record per CDR3 protein. The table has around 130,000 distinct CDR3 sequences, 8% to 9% seen once. Sequenced sample: PBMCs. The receptors shown here come from a human donor in good health (CMV status not recorded). Some clones in this sample may be carry-over from other donors' samples.

The chain joins TRBV20-1 to TRBJ1-5, with D hard to call. V was clipped by 5 bases and J by 2 bases, with 13 bases between them. Germline-derived CDR1 and CDR2 are DFQATT and SNEGSKA (reference sequence). This CDR3 contains 14 residues. The CDR3 sequence is CSAPSGGGNQPQHF. In nucleotides, the CDR3 is TGCAGTGCTCCAAGTGGAGGTGGCAATCAGCCCCAGCATTTT.

CDR3 sequence: CSAPRGGPRQNYGYTF. CDR3 in DNA: TGCAGTGCTCCCCGTGGGGGCCCCCGGCAAAACTATGGCTACACCTTC. The genes are TRBV20-1 and TRBJ1-2; D might be TRBD1 (6 bases). V lost 5 bases, J lost 2 bases, and 21 bases lay in between. Per germline, CDR1 DFQATT and CDR2 SNEGSKA (reference sequence). This CDR3 region has 16 residues.

This clonotype came up many times. V is TRBV20-1 and J is TRBJ1-5; no firm D call. Deletions cut 3 bases from V and 6 bases from J, with 9 bases between. The CDR3 has 12 amino acids. In germline, CDR1 is DFQATT, CDR2 SNEGSKA (reference sequence). CDR3 nucleotide sequence: TGCAGTGCTAGGACCCAGTCTCAGCCCCAGCATTTT. Translating gives CSARTQSQPQHF.

This clonotype was recorded many times. The chain uses TRBV19 and TRBJ1-1; the D gene is possibly TRBD1 (5 bases). Germline V CDR1 and CDR2: LNHDA, SQIVND (reference sequence). The V end lost 4 bases, the J end lost 0 bases, and 12 bases lay between the germline ends. This CDR3 is built from 15 residues. The CDR3 sequence is CASSTRVSMNTEAFF. The CDR3 bases are TGTGCCAGTAGTACCAGGGTAAGCATGAACACTGAAGCTTTCTTT. Supplemented by reference TRBV19 and TRBJ1-1, the full variable domain reads DGGITQSPKYLFRKEGQNVTLSCEQNLNHDAMYWYRQDPGQGLRLIYYSQIVNDFQKGDIAEGYSVSREKKESFPLTVTSAQKNPTAFYLCASSTRVSMNTEAFFGQGTRLTVV.

On this clonotype itself: A much bigger clone sits one base away, suggesting this may be a read error. The chain joins TRBV12-3 or TRBV12-4 to TRBJ1-2; TRBD1 matches at 8 bases. Germline trimming cut 6 bases from V and 4 bases from J; bases unmatched to any gene: 10. This CDR3 spans 15 amino acids. CDR3 sequence: CASSPLGTGTYGYTF. The CDR3 DNA sequence: TGTGCCAGCAGCCCACTCGGGACAGGAACCTATGGCTACACCTTC.

In its sample, this clonotype was seen many times. V usage is TRBV7-2 and J usage is TRBJ1-1; D is undetermined. V was pared by 3 bases and J by 3 bases, with 8 bases between. Germline loops: CDR1 SGHTA, CDR2 FQGNSA. The CDR3 length is 13 residues. The CDR3, as DNA: TGTGCCAGCAGCTTCCAGGTTGACACTGAAGCTTTCTTT. Translation gives CASSFQVDTEAFF. Looking up the rest from reference TRBV7-2 and TRBJ1-1 gives the full variable domain: GAGVSQSPSNKVTEKGKDVELRCDPISGHTALYWYRQSLGQGLEFLIYFQGNSAPDKSGLPSDRFSAERTGGSVSTLTIQRTQQEDSAVYLCASSFQVDTEAFFGQGTRLTVV.

In this sample, this clonotype turned up many times. The chain links TRBV6-2 or TRBV6-3 to TRBJ1-5, with TRBD1 identical over 10 bases. This CDR3 has 17 residues. V lost 2 bases to trimming and J lost 0 bases; unmatched junction nucleotides: 4. Germline V gives CDR1 MNHEY, CDR2 SVGEGT. In DNA form, the CDR3 reads TGTGCCAGCAGTTACCGTGGGACAGGGGCTAGCAATCAGCCCCAGCATTTT. It is translated as CASSYRGTGASNQPQHF.

This clonotype was recorded at least ten times. The J gene is TRBJ2-1, the V gene TRBV5-1; TRBD2 matches 9 bases. The CDR3 has 15 amino acids. V shed 2 bases, J shed 3 bases, and the junction held 3 bases outside the gene matches. Germline CDR1 reads SGHRS; CDR2 reads YFSETQ. For the CDR3, the DNA is TGCGCCAGCAGCTTTGGTAGCGGGGGCTACAATGAGCAGTTCTTC. This translates into CASSFGSGGYNEQFF.

This clonotype has ten or more counts. This chain connects TRBV28 to TRBJ1-5; no clear D gene. V was cut by 2 bases and J by 9 bases, with 8 bases left in between. This CDR3 has 12 amino acids. CDR1 is MDHEN and CDR2 is SYDVKM in the germline V gene. CDR3 in DNA: TGTGCCAGCAGTTTAGCCCATCCGCCCCAGCATTTT. Its protein is CASSLAHPPQHF.

This clonotype was observed a handful of times. The rearrangement links TRBV15 to TRBJ1-1; D unclear. V was trimmed by 0 bases and J by 7 bases, leaving 9 bases between them. Germline CDR1 is LNHNV and CDR2 is YYDKDF (reference sequence). CDR3 length: 13 amino acids. CDR3 sequence: CATSRDRIDEAFF. The CDR3 DNA reads as TGTGCCACCAGCAGAGATCGTATTGATGAAGCTTTCTTT.

This clonotype was picked up many times. The chain recombines TRBV5-1 with TRBJ1-3; D call uncertain. The CDR3 loop spans 15 amino acids. CDR1 is SGHRS and CDR2 is YFSETQ in the germline V gene. Trimming took off 5 bases at V and 0 bases at J, with 12 bases between the two ends. CDR3 DNA sequence: TGCGCCAGCAGAGAACGGCCCTTCTCTGGAAACACCATATATTTT. It specifies CASRERPFSGNTIYF.

This clonotype was detected many times. The chain recombines TRBV20-1 with TRBJ1-2, with 11 bases identical to TRBD1. The CDR3 consists of 14 residues. With 1 base clipped from V and 7 bases from J, the junction kept 5 bases outside the gene matches. Per germline, CDR1 DFQATT and CDR2 SNEGSKA (reference sequence). The DNA of the CDR3 is TGCAGTGCTAGAGCAACCGGGACAGGGGGTGGCTACACCTTC. Translating it yields CSARATGTGGGYTF.

This clonotype was recorded many times. The V gene is TRBV7-8, the J gene TRBJ2-1; 10 bases agree with TRBD1. In germline, CDR1 is SGHVS, CDR2 FQNEAQ. Trimming cost V 5 bases and J 4 bases; bases outside gene matches: 8. The CDR3 extends over 16 amino acids. The CDR3 loop reads CASSQIRDRGYNEQFF. The DNA of the CDR3 is TGTGCCAGCAGCCAGATCCGGGACAGGGGTTACAATGAGCAGTTCTTC.

This clonotype appeared many times. This chain links TRBV20-1 with TRBJ2-5, with 8 bases identical to TRBD1. The germline CDR1 and CDR2 sequences are DFQATT and SNEGSKA (reference sequence). J gave up 2 bases and V 8 bases, and 4 bases lay outside the gene matches. The CDR3 spans 12 residues. The CDR3 loop is CSPDRVQETQYF. In nucleotides, the CDR3 is TGCAGTCCGGACAGGGTACAAGAGACCCAGTACTTC.

There are a few counts of this clonotype. The chain recombines TRBV6-8 with TRBJ1-1, with D tentatively TRBD1 (6 bases). Germline-derived CDR1 and CDR2 are MNHGY and SAAAGT. V lost 0 bases and J lost 0, with 11 bases in between. The CDR3 loop spans 16 amino acids. The CDR3 sequence: CASSYSGGLLNTEAFF. The CDR3 DNA follows: TGTGCCAGCAGTTACTCAGGGGGTCTATTGAACACTGAAGCTTTCTTT.